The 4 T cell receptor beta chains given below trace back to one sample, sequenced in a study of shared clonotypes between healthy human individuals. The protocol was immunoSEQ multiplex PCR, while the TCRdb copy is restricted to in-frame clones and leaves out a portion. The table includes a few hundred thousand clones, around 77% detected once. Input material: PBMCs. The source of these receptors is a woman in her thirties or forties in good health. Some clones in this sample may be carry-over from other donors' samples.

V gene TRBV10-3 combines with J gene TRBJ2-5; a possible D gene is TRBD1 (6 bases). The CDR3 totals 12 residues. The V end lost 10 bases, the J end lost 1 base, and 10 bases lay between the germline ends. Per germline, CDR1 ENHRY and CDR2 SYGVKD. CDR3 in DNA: TGTGCCACTCGGGACATCCAAGAGACCCAGTACTTC. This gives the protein CATRDIQETQYF.

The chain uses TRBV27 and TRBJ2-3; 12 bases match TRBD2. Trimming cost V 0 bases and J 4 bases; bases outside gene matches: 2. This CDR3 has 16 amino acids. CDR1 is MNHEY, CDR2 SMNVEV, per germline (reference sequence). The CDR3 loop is CASSLSASGRADTQYF. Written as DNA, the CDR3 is TGTGCCAGCAGTTTATCGGCTAGCGGGAGGGCAGATACGCAGTATTTT.

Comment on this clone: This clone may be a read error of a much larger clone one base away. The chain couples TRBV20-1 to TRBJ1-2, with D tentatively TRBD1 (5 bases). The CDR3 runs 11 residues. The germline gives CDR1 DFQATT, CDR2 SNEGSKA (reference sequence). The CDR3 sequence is CRTKRGDGYTF. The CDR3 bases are TGCAGGACCAAACGGGGGGACGGCTACACCTTC.

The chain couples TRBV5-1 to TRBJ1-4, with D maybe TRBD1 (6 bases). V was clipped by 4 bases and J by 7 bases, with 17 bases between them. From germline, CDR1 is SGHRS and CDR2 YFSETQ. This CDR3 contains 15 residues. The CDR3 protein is CASSGGGVVGEKLFF. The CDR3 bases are TGCGCCAGCAGCGGGGGCGGGGTTGTCGGTGAAAAACTGTTTTTT. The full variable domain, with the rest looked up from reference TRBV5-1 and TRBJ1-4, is KAGVTQTPRYLIKTRGQQVTLSCSPISGHRSVSWYQQTPGQGLQFLFEYFSETQRNKGNFPGRFSGRQFSNSRSEMNVSTLELGDSALYLCASSGGGVVGEKLFFGSGTQLSVL.